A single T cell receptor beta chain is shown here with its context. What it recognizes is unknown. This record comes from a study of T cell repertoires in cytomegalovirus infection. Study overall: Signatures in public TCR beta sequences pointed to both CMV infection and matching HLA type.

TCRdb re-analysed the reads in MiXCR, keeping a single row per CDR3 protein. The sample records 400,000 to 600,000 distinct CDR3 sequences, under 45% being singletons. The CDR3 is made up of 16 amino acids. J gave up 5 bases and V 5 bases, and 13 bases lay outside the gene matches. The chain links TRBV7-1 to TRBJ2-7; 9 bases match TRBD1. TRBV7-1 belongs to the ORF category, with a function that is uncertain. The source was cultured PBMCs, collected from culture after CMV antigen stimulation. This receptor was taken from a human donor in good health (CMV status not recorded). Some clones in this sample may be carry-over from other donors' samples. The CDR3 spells CASSKQTGGKSDEQYF. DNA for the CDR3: TGTGCCAGCAGCAAGCAGACAGGGGGTAAATCCGACGAGCAGTACTTC.